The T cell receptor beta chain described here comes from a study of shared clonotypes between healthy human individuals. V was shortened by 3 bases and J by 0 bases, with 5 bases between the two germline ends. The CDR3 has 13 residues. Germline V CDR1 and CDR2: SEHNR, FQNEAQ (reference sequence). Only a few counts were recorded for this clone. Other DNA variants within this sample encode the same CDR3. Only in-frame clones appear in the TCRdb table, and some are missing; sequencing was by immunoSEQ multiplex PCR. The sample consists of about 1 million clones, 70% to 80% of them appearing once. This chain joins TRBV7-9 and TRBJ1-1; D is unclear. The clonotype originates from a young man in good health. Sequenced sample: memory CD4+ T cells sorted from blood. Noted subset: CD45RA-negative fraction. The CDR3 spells CASSFGLNTEAFF. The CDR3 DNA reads TGTGCCAGCAGCTTTGGACTGAACACTGAAGCTTTCTTT.